Here is one TCR beta chain with its context. Its cognate antigen is unknown. This specimen belongs to a study of CD8 T cells in Susac syndrome. High-throughput TCR beta sequencing covered peripheral CD8+ and CD4+ T cells. V lost 1 base to trimming and J lost 0 bases; unmatched junction nucleotides: 9. This CDR3 comprises 19 residues. With random hexamers, about 0.45 to 1 ug RNA was reverse transcribed. immunoSEQ multiplex PCR amplified TCR beta CDR3 across 54 Vbeta, 13 Jbeta. TCRdb redid the calling of the immunoSEQ multiplex PCR reads with MiXCR, one entry per CDR3 protein. This sample carries some 150,000 distinct CDR3 sequences, about 95% of them seen once, and the ten largest clones take 0.14%. Study results and caveats: A relatively small number of individuals underwent TCR sequencing and HLA analysis.

V usage is TRBV12-3 or TRBV12-4 and J usage is TRBJ2-7; 13 positions match TRBD2. The TCR comes from a human donor with Susac syndrome. Material: CD4+ T cells from PBMCs. The CDR3 is CASSLGPGTSGISSYEQYF. Written as DNA, the CDR3 is TGTGCCAGCAGTTTAGGACCCGGGACTAGCGGGATCAGCTCCTACGAGCAGTACTTC.